The TCR beta chain described here comes from a study of shared clonotypes between healthy human individuals. With regard to this clone: Its antigen is currently unknown.

General study results and limits: Sampling was confined to blood; repertoires within tissues likely differ. Generally, naive subsets (rather than memory subsets) showed larger estimated richness.

The protocol was immunoSEQ multiplex PCR, while the TCRdb copy is restricted to in-frame clones and leaves out a portion. The sample includes 2 million to 2.5 million clones, roughly 93% seen only once; the top ten take around 0.4%. From germline, CDR1 is SGHDN and CDR2 FVKESK. CDR3 length equals 16 residues. V shed 3 bases and J shed 7 bases, with 21 bases lying between them. The rearrangement joins TRBV14 to TRBJ1-1; D uncertain. This clonotype was sampled from a man aged 18 to 30 in good health. Some clones in this sample may be carry-over from other donors' samples. Sequencing input: naive CD4+ T cells from PBMCs. Subset reported: CD45RA+ positively selected. DNA of the CDR3: TGTGCCAGCAGCCAGGCGGGCAGTTTACGGAGGGTTGAAGCTTTCTTT. Its protein is CASSQAGSLRRVEAFF.